This T cell receptor beta chain was sequenced for a study of sequential checkpoint blockade in melanoma. In the study overall: First-line arms were nivolumab then ipilimumab, or the reverse, randomized 1:1.

Treatment indicated: randomized to nivolumab then ipilimumab (arm A) or the reverse (arm B). This clone came up once. Germline V gene lookup returns CDR1 MNHEY and CDR2 SMNVEV (reference sequence). Trimming took off 6 bases at V and 1 base at J, with 9 bases between the two ends. The CDR3 contains 14 residues. Using immunoSEQ multiplex PCR, the repertoire was profiled, and TCRdb retains in-frame clones only, with some absent. Counted here are about 28,000 clones, 75% to 85% occurring once; the ten biggest clones make up about a sixth. The chain combines TRBV27 with TRBJ2-2, with TRBD1 as a possible D gene (5 bases). This sample comprised CD8+ T cells sorted from blood (inferred from file names), obtained from a patient given nivolumab and ipilimumab in sequence. The clonotype was recovered from a human donor with melanoma. The CDR3, as DNA: TGTGCCAGCAGCCTCGGACAGAACACCGGGGAGCTGTTTTTT. Translation: CASSLGQNTGELFF.